These 32 T cell receptor beta chains originate from one sample sequenced in a study of T cell repertoires in cytomegalovirus infection (dated by TCRdb to between 2019 and 2020). The sequencer was an Illumina HiSeq 1500. Starting from the raw public reads, TCRdb applied fastp trimming at Q25, assembled clones with MiXCR and retained in-frame beta chains. Rows with a matching CDR3 protein are joined into one entry that keeps the most common DNA and genes. This sample gives some 320,000 distinct CDR3 sequences in total; roughly 9.5% of them show up just once. The top ten constitute around 4.5% of the sample. The sequencing sample was made of PBMCs. These receptors originate from a human donor in good health (CMV status not recorded). Some clones in this sample may be carry-over from other donors' samples.

This clonotype was recorded a few times. The chain combines TRBV7-2 with TRBJ2-5, with D unresolved. Trimming removed 5 bases from V and 3 bases from J, with 16 bases in between. The CDR3 spans 15 residues. Germline CDR1 is SGHTA and CDR2 is FQGNSA. CDR3 protein: CASSLLGRAEETQYF. As DNA, the CDR3 is TGTGCCAGCAGCCTCTTGGGAAGGGCGGAAGAGACCCAGTACTTC. The full variable domain, rest sourced from reference TRBV7-2 and TRBJ2-5, is GAGVSQSPSNKVTEKGKDVELRCDPISGHTALYWYRQSLGQGLEFLIYFQGNSAPDKSGLPSDRFSAERTGGSVSTLTIQRTQQEDSAVYLCASSLLGRAEETQYFGPGTRLLVL.

The chain carries TRBV7-2 and TRBJ2-2, with 7 nucleotides matching TRBD2. V lost 0 bases, J lost 1 base, and 2 bases stayed unmatched. Germline CDR1 and CDR2: SGHTA and FQGNSA. CDR3 size: 16 residues. CDR3 sequence (DNA): TGTGCCAGCAGCTTAGCCCCTAGCGGGAACACCGGGGAGCTGTTTTTT. This encodes CASSLAPSGNTGELFF.

This clonotype was observed a few times. V is TRBV7-8 and J is TRBJ1-2; TRBD1 is a possible D gene (6 bases). Per germline, CDR1 SGHVS and CDR2 FQNEAQ. V was shortened by 5 bases and J by 5 bases, with 12 bases between the two germline ends. The CDR3 contains 13 residues. CDR3 region: CASSLYRDYGYTF. The DNA for the CDR3 is TGTGCCAGCAGCCTTTACAGGGATTATGGCTACACCTTC. Complete variable domain (other parts from reference TRBV7-8 and TRBJ1-2): GAGVSQSPRYKVAKRGQDVALRCDPISGHVSLFWYQQALGQGPEFLTYFQNEAQLDKSGLPSDRFFAERPEGSVSTLKIQRTQQEDSAVYLCASSLYRDYGYTFGSGTRLTVV.

This clonotype was picked up a small number of times. The J gene is TRBJ1-4, the V gene TRBV4-3; 10 bases are a match to TRBD1. The CDR3 has 15 residues. The germline CDR1 and CDR2 sequences are LGHNA and YSLEER. Trimming cost V 4 bases and J 8 bases; bases outside gene matches: 7. The CDR3 is CASSLGTGEREKLFF. The CDR3 nucleotides read TGCGCCAGCAGCCTCGGGACAGGGGAGAGGGAAAAACTGTTTTTT.

This clonotype was seen only a few times. The gene calls are TRBV11-3 and TRBJ2-1; the match to TRBD2 covers 8 bases. J lost 0 bases, V lost 5 bases, and 3 bases had no gene match. CDR3 length: 15 amino acids. CDR1 is SGHNT, CDR2 YENEEA, per germline. The CDR3 protein is CASSQAGVSYNEQFF. The CDR3 DNA reads TGTGCCAGCAGCCAAGCGGGAGTCTCCTACAATGAGCAGTTCTTC.

The chain combines TRBV6-2 or TRBV6-3 with TRBJ2-7; the match to TRBD2 covers 11 bases. The V and J ends lost 6 bases and 2 bases, in that order; junction bases with no gene match: 9. CDR3 size: 16 residues. CDR1 and CDR2 (germline): MNHEY, SVGEGT. The CDR3 here is CASRTGLAGGAYEQYF. The CDR3 bases are TGTGCCAGCAGAACCGGGCTAGCGGGGGGCGCCTACGAGCAGTACTTC.

This clonotype occurred many times. The V and J genes are TRBV5-1 and TRBJ2-7; D possibly corresponds to TRBD1 (6 bases). In germline, CDR1 is SGHRS, CDR2 YFSETQ. The CDR3 runs to 13 residues. V was cut by 4 bases and J by 2 bases, with 10 bases left in between. CDR3 sequence (DNA): TGCGCCAGCAGCAAAGACAGGACCTACGAGCAGTACTTC. It encodes CASSKDRTYEQYF.

The V call is TRBV11-2, the J call TRBJ1-1; D not resolved. V was cut by 5 bases and J by 2 bases, with 12 bases left in between. There are 14 residues in the CDR3. Germline-derived CDR1 and CDR2 are SGHAT and FQNNGV. In nucleotides, the CDR3 is TGTGCCAGCAGCCCTAGGGATAGAAACACTGAAGCTTTCTTT. Its translation: CASSPRDRNTEAFF.

In this sample, this clonotype turned up a few times. V is TRBV12-5 and J is TRBJ1-5, with a possible D match to TRBD1 (5 bases). The CDR3 consists of 14 residues. CDR1 is LGHNT and CDR2 is FRNRAP in the germline V gene. With 2 bases removed from V and 6 bases from J, the gap between germline ends came to 11 bases. The CDR3 loop reads CASGLSWGGQPQHF. CDR3 DNA: TGTGCTAGTGGTTTGAGCTGGGGGGGTCAGCCCCAGCATTTT.

This clonotype was found a few times. The CDR3 sequence: CSAQDRGGYQPQHF. The CDR3 nucleotides read TGCAGTGCTCAAGACAGGGGGGGGTATCAGCCCCAGCATTTT. The chain couples TRBV20-1 to TRBJ1-5; 9 bases agree with TRBD1. The CDR3 runs 14 residues. Germline-derived CDR1 and CDR2 are DFQATT and SNEGSKA (reference sequence). V shed 5 bases and J 5 bases; nucleotides not matched to a gene: 7.

This clonotype showed up just a few times. The rearrangement uses TRBV4-3 and TRBJ1-5, with 10 nucleotides matching TRBD1. Germline values: CDR1 LGHNA, CDR2 YSLEER. The J segment lost 6 bases and the V segment lost 0 bases, leaving 2 bases of the junction unmatched. This CDR3 contains 15 residues. The CDR3: CASSQETGGGQPQHF. DNA for the CDR3: TGCGCCAGCAGCCAAGAGACAGGGGGCGGTCAGCCCCAGCATTTT.

This clonotype was found a few times. The gene calls are TRBV6-5 and TRBJ2-2; 9 positions match TRBD2. The CDR3 spans 16 residues. Trimming took 0 bases from V and 2 from J; bases not matched to a gene: 1. Germline CDR1 and CDR2: MNHEY and SVGAGI. As DNA, the CDR3 is TGTGCCAGCAGTTACTCGACTAGCGGAAACACCGGGGAGCTGTTTTTT. Encoded protein: CASSYSTSGNTGELFF.

This chain joins TRBV6-2 or TRBV6-3 and TRBJ1-4; unclear D gene. V was pared by 7 bases and J by 1 base, with 13 bases between. The germline V gene encodes CDR1 MNHEY and CDR2 SVGEGT. This CDR3 contains 15 residues. Here the CDR3 DNA reads TGTGCCAGCAAAGACCCCGCGGGAACTAATGAAAAACTGTTTTTT. It translates to CASKDPAGTNEKLFF.

This clonotype was picked up many times. V and J are TRBV12-3 or TRBV12-4 and TRBJ2-7; 13 bases align to TRBD2. The CDR3 covers 16 residues. With V trimmed by 5 bases and J by 2 bases, 6 bases remained unmatched. The CDR3 here is CASSPRTSGGTYEQYF. For the CDR3, the DNA is TGTGCCAGCAGTCCGCGGACTAGCGGGGGAACCTACGAGCAGTACTTC.

This clonotype was counted ten times or more. The rearrangement uses TRBV7-2 and TRBJ2-1, with unresolved D. The germline CDR1 and CDR2 sequences are SGHTA and FQGNSA. This CDR3 comprises 17 residues. Trimming stripped 1 base from V and 5 bases from J, with 18 bases between. CDR3: CASSLGGRLLGHNEQFF. CDR3 nucleotide sequence: TGTGCCAGCAGCTTAGGAGGTCGGCTTCTCGGGCACAATGAGCAGTTCTTC. Complete variable domain (other parts from reference TRBV7-2 and TRBJ2-1): GAGVSQSPSNKVTEKGKDVELRCDPISGHTALYWYRQSLGQGLEFLIYFQGNSAPDKSGLPSDRFSAERTGGSVSTLTIQRTQQEDSAVYLCASSLGGRLLGHNEQFFGPGTRLTVL.

Ten or more counts support this clonotype. The V gene is TRBV7-2, the J gene TRBJ2-1; D remains unclear. Trimming cost V 1 base and J 3 bases, with 13 bases left between them. Germline V gives CDR1 SGHTA, CDR2 FQGNSA. The CDR3 contains 16 residues. Here the CDR3 DNA reads TGTGCCAGCAGCTTAGAAGGTCCCGTTGGCTACAATGAGCAGTTCTTC. Its translation: CASSLEGPVGYNEQFF.

This clonotype was detected many times. The V and J genes are TRBV19 and TRBJ1-1, with no clear D. Germline values: CDR1 LNHDA, CDR2 SQIVND (reference sequence). V was pared by 5 bases and J by 3 bases, with 16 bases between. This CDR3 comprises 15 residues. The CDR3 spells CASSPWYGRDTEAFF. Here the CDR3 DNA reads TGTGCCAGTAGTCCTTGGTACGGGAGGGACACTGAAGCTTTCTTT.

This clonotype was observed a few times. This chain links TRBV7-2 with TRBJ1-2; TRBD1 might be the D (5 bases). Trimming removed 0 bases at V and 1 base at J, with 9 bases between. This CDR3 contains 15 residues. The germline V gene has CDR1 SGHTA and CDR2 FQGNSA. CDR3 protein: CASSLAGTDNYGYTF. Written as DNA, the CDR3 is TGTGCCAGCAGCTTAGCGGGGACGGATAACTATGGCTACACCTTC.

The sample holds a few counts of this clonotype. The V and J genes are TRBV2 and TRBJ2-3; D may be TRBD1 or TRBD2 (5 bases each). Germline values: CDR1 SNHLY, CDR2 FYNNEI. The CDR3 has 14 amino acids. V was cut by 2 bases and J by 4 bases, with 10 bases left in between. The CDR3 DNA sequence: TGTGCCAGCAGTGAACTCCGAGGGGCAGATACGCAGTATTTT. Its translation is CASSELRGADTQYF.

Many counts were recorded for this clonotype. CDR3 sequence reads: CASSRQGDFYGYTF. The CDR3 bases are TGTGCCAGCAGTCGCCAAGGAGACTTCTATGGCTACACCTTC. The chain carries TRBV12-3 or TRBV12-4 and TRBJ1-2; D ambiguous. Trimming took 5 bases from V and 4 from J, leaving 14 bases between them. This CDR3 is 14 amino acids long.

In its sample, this clonotype was seen a few times. V gene TRBV28 combines with J gene TRBJ2-5; D ambiguous. Looked up from germline, CDR1 is MDHEN and CDR2 is SYDVKM. Trimming stripped 7 bases from V and 3 bases from J, with 18 bases between. This CDR3 has 15 residues. CDR3 residues: CASTTPRRRKETQYF. CDR3 nucleotide sequence: TGTGCCAGCACCACCCCCCGGCGCAGGAAAGAGACCCAGTACTTC.

The CDR3 nucleotides read TGCGCCAGCAGCCAAGATAGGGTAGCTAGGACCGGGGAGCTGTTTTTT. Amino acids: CASSQDRVARTGELFF. The rearrangement links TRBV4-1 to TRBJ2-2; the D is unclear. Germline CDR1 and CDR2: MGHRA and YSYEKL. V lost 0 bases, J lost 5 bases, and 13 bases lay in between. The CDR3 contains 16 residues.

This clonotype appeared a few times. Written as DNA, the CDR3 is TGTGCCAGCAGCATGGTTGGACGCCAGGCCAGATTGGAGCAGTTCTTC. Protein sequence: CASSMVGRQARLEQFF. The chain joins TRBV11-2 to TRBJ2-1; D unresolved. V was trimmed by 5 bases and J by 10 bases, leaving 24 bases between them. The CDR3 loop spans 16 amino acids. Germline values: CDR1 SGHAT, CDR2 FQNNGV.

In this sample, this clonotype turned up a few times. The DNA for the CDR3 is TGTGCCAGCTCAGACCTCAGGGGGCCTCGCAATCAGCCCCAGCATTTT. It yields the protein CASSDLRGPRNQPQHF. The gene calls are TRBV18 and TRBJ1-5; 8 positions agree with TRBD1. Germline V gene lookup returns CDR1 KGHSH and CDR2 LQKENI. CDR3 length: 16 residues. Trimming at V came to 5 bases and at J to 2 bases, leaving 8 bases not matched to a gene.

This clonotype has a count of ten or more. The chain links TRBV7-9 to TRBJ1-6; D remains unclear. V gave up 6 bases and J gave up 7 bases, with 13 bases separating them. The V gene's germline CDR1 is SEHNR and CDR2 FQNEAQ (reference sequence). CDR3 length: 14 residues. CDR3 bases: TGTGCCAGCAGTACCGGGAACGGGAATTCACCCCTCCACTTT. The encoded protein is CASSTGNGNSPLHF.

In this sample, this clonotype turned up a few times. The chain joins TRBV7-2 to TRBJ2-1, with 9 positions matching TRBD2. Germline V gene sequence: CDR1 SGHTA, CDR2 FQGNSA. The CDR3 contains 18 residues. J gave up 0 bases and V 5 bases, and 11 bases lay outside the gene matches. CDR3 amino acids: CASSERRRGGSSYNEQFF. CDR3 nucleotides: TGTGCCAGCAGCGAAAGGAGGCGGGGGGGGAGCTCCTACAATGAGCAGTTCTTC.

The CDR3 bases are TGTGCCAGCACGCTCTTTTCCGGTGAGCAGTTCTTC. It encodes CASTLFSGEQFF. The chain combines TRBV6-2 or TRBV6-3 with TRBJ2-1; D is ambiguous. Trimming took off 7 bases at V and 9 bases at J, with 13 bases between the two ends. CDR3 size: 12 residues. CDR1 is MNHEY and CDR2 is SVGEGT in the germline V gene.

This clonotype has a count of ten or more. The chain is built from TRBV20-1 and TRBJ2-1; 9 bases are shared with TRBD2. CDR1 is DFQATT, CDR2 SNEGSKA, per germline (reference sequence). J was trimmed by 0 bases and V by 3 bases; bases with no gene match: 6. This CDR3 comprises 16 residues. CDR3 sequence: CSARVAGALSYNEQFF. CDR3 in DNA: TGCAGTGCTAGGGTAGCGGGAGCCCTCTCCTACAATGAGCAGTTCTTC.

Only a few counts were recorded for this clonotype. The chain combines TRBV6-2 or TRBV6-3 with TRBJ2-2; D is unresolved. The V end lost 0 bases, the J end lost 6 bases, and 5 bases lay between the germline ends. From germline, CDR1 is MNHEY and CDR2 SVGEGT. The length of the CDR3 is 13 residues. In DNA form, the CDR3 reads TGTGCCAGCAGTTACTCGATCCCCGGGGAGCTGTTTTTT. It is translated as CASSYSIPGELFF.

In this sample, this clonotype turned up many times. The genes are TRBV7-4 and TRBJ2-7; 8 nucleotides line up with TRBD2. This CDR3 has 14 amino acids. The V segment lost 6 bases and the J segment 2 bases; nucleotides outside the gene matches: 6. The germline CDR1 and CDR2 sequences are SGHVT and SQSDAQ. The CDR3, as DNA: TGTGCCAGCAGTGGCGGGGGGAAGGCCTACGAGCAGTACTTC. Translation gives CASSGGGKAYEQYF.

This clonotype appeared many times. This rearrangement joins TRBV7-9 to TRBJ2-6; D unclear. CDR1 is SEHNR and CDR2 is FQNEAQ in the germline V gene (reference sequence). The CDR3 runs to 16 residues. V was cut by 1 base and J by 1 base, with 8 bases left in between. The CDR3 sequence is CASSLVRGSGANVLTF. The CDR3 DNA follows: TGTGCCAGCAGCTTAGTCCGAGGTTCTGGGGCCAACGTCCTGACTTTC.

This clonotype was detected ten times or more. The chain has TRBV7-2 and TRBJ2-1; 9 positions match TRBD2. V gave up 5 bases and J gave up 0 bases; unmatched junction bases: 5. CDR1 and CDR2 from the germline V gene are SGHTA and FQGNSA. The CDR3 is made up of 16 amino acids. CDR3 sequence (DNA): TGTGCCAGCAGCCTTCATAGCGGGAGCTCCTACAATGAGCAGTTCTTC. Translated, it gives CASSLHSGSSYNEQFF.